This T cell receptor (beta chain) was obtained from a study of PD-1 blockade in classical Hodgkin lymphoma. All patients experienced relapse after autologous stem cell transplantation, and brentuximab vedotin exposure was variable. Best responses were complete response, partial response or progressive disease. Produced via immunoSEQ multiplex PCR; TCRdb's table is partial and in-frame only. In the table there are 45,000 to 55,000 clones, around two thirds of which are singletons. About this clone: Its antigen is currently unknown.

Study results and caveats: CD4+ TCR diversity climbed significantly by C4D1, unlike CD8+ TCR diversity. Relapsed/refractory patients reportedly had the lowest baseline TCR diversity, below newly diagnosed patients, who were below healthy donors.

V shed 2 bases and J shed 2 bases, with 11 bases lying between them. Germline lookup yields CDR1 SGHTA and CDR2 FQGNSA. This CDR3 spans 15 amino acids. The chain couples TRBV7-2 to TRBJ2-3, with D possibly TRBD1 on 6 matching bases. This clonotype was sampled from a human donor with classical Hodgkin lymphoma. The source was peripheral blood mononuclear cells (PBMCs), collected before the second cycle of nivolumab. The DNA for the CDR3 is TGTGCCAGCAGCTTAAGGGCAGGGGACACAGATACGCAGTATTTT. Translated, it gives CASSLRAGDTDTQYF.